This TCR beta chain is drawn from a study of early T cells in non-severe SARS-CoV-2 infection. Whole-study context: Sequencing targeted bulk RNA from unsorted whole blood, leaving chains unpaired.

Points from the study as a whole: A preference for anti-spike CD8 responses marked VDJdb matching, which missed private and CD4 specificities.

Germline V gene lookup returns CDR1 SGHNT and CDR2 YYREEE (reference sequence). V was clipped by 3 bases and J by 5 bases, with 13 bases between them. The CDR3 runs 14 residues. As part of library construction, unique molecular identifiers were attached to individual cDNA molecules. TCRdb redid the calling of the 5' RACE reads with MiXCR, one entry per CDR3 protein. The sample lists approximately 98,000 distinct CDR3 sequences; roughly 12% were seen once. This clonotype was picked up many times. Its antigen is unidentified. The TCR originated in an adult who was a healthcare worker with PCR-confirmed SARS-CoV-2 infection or an uninfected control (not recorded which). V gene TRBV5-4 combines with J gene TRBJ2-3; D gene ambiguous. Sequenced sample: whole blood. The CDR3 sequence: CASSSLHGRDTQYF. The CDR3 DNA follows: TGTGCCAGCAGCTCACTCCATGGAAGAGATACGCAGTATTTT.